Presented here are 23 T cell receptor beta chains from one specimen sequenced in a study of T-cell memory formation after mild COVID-19. TCRdb reprocessed the 5' RACE reads via MiXCR and lists one record per CDR3 protein. The sample lists some 120,000 distinct CDR3 sequences, over 15% occurring once. Sequencing was done on a sample of PBMCs or a T cell subset sorted from them (not recorded which). The receptors originated from a young man who had mild COVID-19 (a few samples of this study predate the infection). Cell type and time point are not known.

This clonotype has a handful of counts. The CDR3 loop is CASTAEQETQYF. Written as DNA, the CDR3 is TGTGCCAGCACGGCGGAACAAGAGACCCAGTACTTC. The chain couples TRBV6-2 or TRBV6-3 to TRBJ2-5; the D is unclear. V was pared by 7 bases and J by 2 bases, with 8 bases between. This CDR3 is 12 amino acids long. CDR1 and CDR2 (germline): MNHEY, SVGEGT.

The table lists this clonotype with many counts. V and J are TRBV29-1 and TRBJ2-5, with D tentatively TRBD1 or TRBD2 (6 bases each). This CDR3 is built from 12 residues. CDR1 and CDR2 from the germline V gene are SQVTM and ANQGSEA. As DNA, the CDR3 is TGCAGTTGTGGGGGGCCGAAAGAGACCCAGTACTTC. Its translation is CSCGGPKETQYF.

A few counts support this clonotype. CDR3 bases: TGCGCCAGCAGCCGAGGGGACGCCATGGACACGCAGTATTTT. Encoded protein: CASSRGDAMDTQYF. The chain employs TRBV5-1 and TRBJ2-3, with D possibly being TRBD1 or TRBD2 (5 bases each). Germline CDR1 and CDR2: SGHRS and YFSETQ. The CDR3 extends over 14 amino acids. V lost 4 bases and J lost 9, with 18 bases in between.

This clonotype turned up a few times. The gene calls are TRBV12-3 or TRBV12-4 and TRBJ1-5, with D possibly TRBD1 on 6 matching bases. The length of the CDR3 is 13 residues. V was clipped by 2 bases and J by 5 bases, with 7 bases between them. DNA of the CDR3: TGTGCCAGCAGTTTATCAGGGGATCAGCCCCAGCATTTT. It yields the protein CASSLSGDQPQHF.

The count of this clonotype is one. The chain couples TRBV7-8 to TRBJ1-5; tentatively, D is TRBD1 (5 bases). CDR3 size: 15 residues. V was shortened by 3 bases and J by 5 bases, with 14 bases between the two germline ends. From germline, CDR1 is SGHVS and CDR2 FQNEAQ. CDR3 amino acids: CASSFGGGWHQPQHF. In DNA form, the CDR3 reads TGTGCCAGCAGCTTCGGGGGGGGTTGGCATCAGCCCCAGCATTTT. The full variable domain, completed using reference TRBV7-8 and TRBJ1-5, is GAGVSQSPRYKVAKRGQDVALRCDPISGHVSLFWYQQALGQGPEFLTYFQNEAQLDKSGLPSDRFFAERPEGSVSTLKIQRTQQEDSAVYLCASSFGGGWHQPQHFGDGTRLSIL.

The V and J genes are TRBV11-2 and TRBJ2-5; D ambiguous. Trimming pared 1 base from V and 6 bases from J, leaving 18 bases between. The CDR3 extends over 16 amino acids. Germline-derived CDR1 and CDR2 are SGHAT and FQNNGV. As DNA, the CDR3 is TGTGCCAGCAGCTTAGTCGTAGGATCCACGTCCAAGACCCAGTACTTC. As protein: CASSLVVGSTSKTQYF.

This clonotype was seen more than once but under ten times. The chain couples TRBV4-1 to TRBJ2-5; D call uncertain. V was clipped by 2 bases and J by 5 bases, with 12 bases between them. This CDR3 is built from 14 residues. CDR1 MGHRA and CDR2 YSYEKL come from the germline V gene. Here the CDR3 DNA reads TGCGCCAGCAGCCAACTAGGCCTGTCGGAGACCCAGTACTTC. Translated: CASSQLGLSETQYF.

This clonotype was counted only a few times. The rearrangement links TRBV19 to TRBJ2-1; 16 nucleotides agree with TRBD2. The ends lost 6 bases at V and 10 bases at J; junction bases unmatched: 9. The germline V gene encodes CDR1 LNHDA and CDR2 SQIVND (reference sequence). There are 16 residues in the CDR3. CDR3: CASSTGTSGGAREQFF. CDR3 sequence (DNA): TGTGCCAGTAGCACCGGGACTAGCGGGGGGGCGCGAGAGCAGTTCTTC.

This chain connects TRBV12-3 or TRBV12-4 to TRBJ1-2; TRBD1 matches 9 bases. This CDR3 spans 16 amino acids. With V trimmed by 8 bases and J by 6 bases, 16 bases remained unmatched. In DNA form, the CDR3 reads TGTGCCAGCGGCGACAGGGGGGAGGGGAGAATGGATGGCTACACCTTC. Translated: CASGDRGEGRMDGYTF.

This clonotype has a handful of counts. The V call is TRBV5-5, the J call TRBJ1-2; D not certain. The CDR3 spans 11 residues. V was shortened by 3 bases and J by 7 bases, with 7 bases between the two germline ends. Germline CDR1 SGHKS, CDR2 YYEKEE (reference sequence). CDR3 sequence (DNA): TGTGCCAGCAGCTCCTCCCTTGGCTACACCTTC. Translation gives CASSSSLGYTF.

This clonotype was detected only once. The V call is TRBV28, the J call TRBJ1-2, with D hard to call. Per the germline V gene, CDR1 is MDHEN and CDR2 is SYDVKM. V lost 5 bases and J 3 bases, leaving 10 bases between the germline ends. CDR3 length equals 13 residues. The CDR3 loop reads CASSPGPYYGYTF. In DNA, the CDR3 is TGTGCCAGCAGTCCCGGGCCTTACTATGGCTACACCTTC.

This clonotype was recorded a few times. The chain is built from TRBV12-3 or TRBV12-4 and TRBJ2-3; D is ambiguous. V was clipped by 3 bases and J by 4 bases, with 11 bases between them. CDR3 length: 14 residues. The CDR3 here is CASSFQISSDTQYF. The DNA for the CDR3 is TGTGCCAGCAGTTTCCAGATCTCCTCAGATACGCAGTATTTT.

This chain connects TRBV7-9 to TRBJ2-5; D gene uncertain. This CDR3 spans 12 amino acids. Trimming pared 7 bases from V and 5 bases from J, leaving 11 bases between. Germline CDR1 reads SEHNR; CDR2 reads FQNEAQ (reference sequence). The CDR3, as DNA: TGTGCCAGCACTCAAGTGAGGGAGACCCAGTACTTC. This gives the protein CASTQVRETQYF.

This clonotype was recorded many times. The chain uses TRBV7-3 and TRBJ2-5; possibly TRBD2 for D (6 bases). Germline lookup yields CDR1 SGHTA and CDR2 FQGTGA. Between the trimmed V and J ends, which lost 5 bases and 4 bases, there was a span of 11 bases. The CDR3 loop spans 13 amino acids. CDR3 nucleotides: TGTGCCAGCAGCCGGGACTCTTTAGAGACCCAGTACTTC. Its protein is CASSRDSLETQYF.

This clonotype was seen more than once but under ten times. V is TRBV4-2 and J is TRBJ1-6; the D gene is possibly TRBD1 (6 bases). The CDR3 is 16 amino acids. Germline lookup yields CDR1 LGHNA and CDR2 YNFKEQ. V was cut by 0 bases and J by 3 bases, with 9 bases left in between. CDR3 region: CASSQDRQVYNSPLHF. CDR3 coding DNA: TGTGCCAGCAGCCAAGATCGACAGGTCTATAATTCACCCCTCCACTTT.

In this sample, this clonotype turned up a few times. The genes are TRBV7-2 and TRBJ1-2, with 8 positions matching TRBD1. The germline V gene has CDR1 SGHTA and CDR2 FQGNSA. V was clipped by 5 bases and J by 8 bases; unmatched bases: 13. This CDR3 is built from 15 residues. CDR3 amino acids: CASSPSGQGGRGYTF. The CDR3 nucleotides read TGTGCCAGCAGCCCATCTGGACAGGGAGGAAGAGGCTACACCTTC.

This clonotype was counted at least ten times. The gene calls are TRBV6-2 or TRBV6-3 and TRBJ2-1; the D gene is possibly TRBD2 (6 bases). The CDR3 covers 16 residues. Germline CDR1 MNHEY, CDR2 SVGEGT. V lost 2 bases to trimming and J lost 0 bases, with 11 bases between them. CDR3 nucleotide sequence: TGTGCCAGCAGTTACGAGCGGGCCCACTCCTACAATGAGCAGTTCTTC. It yields the protein CASSYERAHSYNEQFF.

J is TRBJ1-1 and V is TRBV12-3 or TRBV12-4; D is unresolved. The CDR3 length is 11 residues. With 6 bases removed from V and 7 bases from J, the gap between germline ends came to 9 bases. The CDR3 nucleotides are TGTGCCAGCAGCTGGGAGGGTGAAGCTTTCTTT. Translating it yields CASSWEGEAFF.

This clonotype was seen a few times. The V and J genes are TRBV5-1 and TRBJ2-3; 7 bases match TRBD2. With 5 bases clipped from V and 7 bases from J, the junction kept 16 bases outside the gene matches. Germline values: CDR1 SGHRS, CDR2 YFSETQ. The CDR3 length is 16 residues. The CDR3 nucleotides are TGCGCCAGCAGTTCTACTGTCGGCGGGGGTAGAAATACGCAGTATTTT. Translated: CASSSTVGGGRNTQYF.

This clonotype occurred a few times. V usage is TRBV3-1 and J usage is TRBJ2-3; D is unclear. The germline V and J ends were trimmed by 0 bases and 4 bases, with 8 bases remaining between them. Germline-derived CDR1 and CDR2 are LGHDT and YNNKEL (reference sequence). This CDR3 is built from 14 residues. DNA for the CDR3: TGTGCCAGCAGCCAAGACAAGGGCGCAGATACGCAGTATTTT. Its translation: CASSQDKGADTQYF.

This chain uses TRBV24-1 with TRBJ2-3; TRBD1 is a possible D gene (6 bases). The V end was cut by 7 bases, the J end by 2 bases, with 12 bases between. The CDR3 extends over 14 amino acids. Germline values: CDR1 KGHDR, CDR2 SFDVKD. CDR3 residues: CATRTTGATDTQYF. CDR3 coding DNA: TGTGCCACCAGGACGACAGGCGCCACAGATACGCAGTATTTT.

Only a few counts were recorded for this clonotype. The chain combines TRBV3-1 with TRBJ2-1; D not certain. This CDR3 comprises 13 residues. V was shortened by 3 bases and J by 2 bases, with 5 bases between the two germline ends. Germline CDR1 is LGHDT and CDR2 is YNNKEL (reference sequence). CDR3 coding DNA: TGTGCCAGCAGCCAGGAGACCTACAATGAGCAGTTCTTC. The encoded protein is CASSQETYNEQFF.

This clonotype was counted ten times or more. The CDR3 region is CASSLKYSYGYTF. DNA of the CDR3: TGTGCCAGCAGTTTGAAGTACTCCTATGGCTACACCTTC. The genes are TRBV12-3 or TRBV12-4 and TRBJ1-2; D remains ambiguous. Deletions cut 3 bases from V and 4 bases from J, with 9 bases between. The CDR3 spans 13 residues.